A selection of T cell receptor beta chains follows, all from one sample in a study of cytomegalovirus exposure and HLA in healthy donors. Libraries were prepared by immunoSEQ multiplex PCR; TCRdb keeps only in-frame clonotypes and omits some of them. Seen here are 90,000 to 120,000 clones, around 80% observed once, and the top ten hold approximately 5.1%. Sequencing was done on a sample of PBMCs. These receptors were taken from a female donor in good health and CMV-seropositive. The CDR3 runs from the conserved cysteine through the conserved F or W. Clone size appears in some rows only: once, few, many, or a class for an expanded clone.

CDR3: CASSPGGSFDTEAFF
length: 15
size: NA
J: TRBJ1-1
V: TRBV7-9

CDR3: CASSLPRDIRRGNTIYF
length: 17
size: NA
J: TRBJ1-3
V: TRBV19

CDR3: CASRRTGGEQYF
length: 12
size: NA
J: TRBJ2-7
V: TRBV28

CDR3: CASIQGGSGSEKLFF
length: 15
size: NA
J: TRBJ1-4
V: TRBV28

CDR3: CASSLAGGANNEKLFF
length: 16
size: NA
J: TRBJ1-4
V: TRBV5-5

CDR3: CASSLTPGQTSPGEKLFF
length: 18
size: NA
J: TRBJ1-4
V: TRBV5-1

CDR3: CASSVGPRALNTEAFF
length: 16
size: NA
J: TRBJ1-1
V: TRBV5-6

CDR3: CASRGQVIETQYF
length: 13
size: NA
J: TRBJ2-5
V: TRBV28

CDR3: CATREGGTYEQYF
length: 13
size: few
J: TRBJ2-7
V: TRBV6-1

CDR3: CASSLGRPGGANVLTF
length: 16
size: NA
J: TRBJ2-6
V: TRBV7-2

CDR3: CASSLVTGAPNTGELFF
length: 17
size: NA
J: TRBJ2-2
V: TRBV5-1

CDR3: CASRTGILQYF
length: 11
size: NA
J: TRBJ2-7
V: TRBV27

CDR3: CASSAQTTGGAFF
length: 13
size: once
J: TRBJ1-1
V: TRBV2

CDR3: CASSPSGGAIGEQYF
length: 15
size: NA
J: TRBJ2-7
V: TRBV6-5

CDR3: CATIPDRGITGELFF
length: 15
size: NA
J: TRBJ2-2
V: TRBV15

CDR3: CASALGTVGEKLFF
length: 14
size: NA
J: TRBJ1-4
V: TRBV12-5

CDR3: CASSLGMDRGYLNTGELFF
length: 19
size: NA
J: TRBJ2-2
V: TRBV5-6

CDR3: CASSLGAGWASYEQYF
length: 16
size: NA
J: TRBJ2-7
V: TRBV7-2

CDR3: CASRSRTSGTINEQFF
length: 16
size: NA
J: TRBJ2-1
V: TRBV28

CDR3: CASSSQGGTEAFF
length: 13
size: few
J: TRBJ1-1
V: TRBV11-2

CDR3: CNVRIGNRDQFF
length: 12
size: NA
J: TRBJ2-1
V: TRBV29-1

CDR3: CASSQDPSFRGAGYTF
length: 16
size: once
J: TRBJ1-2
V: TRBV4-1

CDR3: CASSSTGLQNQPQHF
length: 15
size: NA
J: TRBJ1-5
V: TRBV7-2

CDR3: CASSLRTYNEQFF
length: 13
size: NA
J: TRBJ2-1
V: TRBV5-6

CDR3: CASSLMWAQTGELFF
length: 15
size: few
J: TRBJ2-2
V: TRBV5-5

CDR3: CASSRQGADQPQHF
length: 14
size: NA
J: TRBJ1-5
V: TRBV6-5

CDR3: CASSQQGRTYEQYF
length: 14
size: once
J: TRBJ2-7
V: TRBV5-1

CDR3: CSASGRYSFGSEETQYF
length: 17
size: NA
J: TRBJ2-5
V: TRBV29-1

CDR3: CASSLGQTRVREFF
length: 14
size: NA
J: TRBJ2-1
V: TRBV7-9

CDR3: CASSLSTGNNEQFF
length: 14
size: few
J: TRBJ2-1
V: TRBV7-9

CDR3: CASSRGSGRRNEQFF
length: 15
size: few
J: TRBJ2-1
V: TRBV4-2

CDR3: CASSVDRGQGDTQYF
length: 15
size: NA
J: TRBJ2-3
V: TRBV2

CDR3: CASATLVPYEQYF
length: 13
size: NA
J: TRBJ2-7
V: TRBV27

CDR3: CASSQAPNNEQFF
length: 13
size: NA
J: TRBJ2-1
V: TRBV4-2

CDR3: CSVAGTGASDTQYF
length: 14
size: NA
J: TRBJ2-3
V: TRBV29-1

CDR3: CAISESGGLSTQYF
length: 14
size: once
J: TRBJ2-3
V: TRBV10-3